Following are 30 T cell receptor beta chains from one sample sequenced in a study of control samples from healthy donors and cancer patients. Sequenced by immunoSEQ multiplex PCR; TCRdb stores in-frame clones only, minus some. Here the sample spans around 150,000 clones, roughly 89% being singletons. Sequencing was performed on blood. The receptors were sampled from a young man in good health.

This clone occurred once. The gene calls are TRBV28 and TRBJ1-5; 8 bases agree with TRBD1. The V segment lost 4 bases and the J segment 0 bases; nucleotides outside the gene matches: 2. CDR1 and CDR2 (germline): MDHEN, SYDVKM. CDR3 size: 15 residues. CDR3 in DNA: TGTGCCAGCAGTTCGACAGGGGCTAGCAATCAGCCCCAGCATTTT. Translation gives CASSSTGASNQPQHF. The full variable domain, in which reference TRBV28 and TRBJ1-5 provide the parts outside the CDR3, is DVKVTQSSRYLVKRTGEKVFLECVQDMDHENMFWYRQDPGLGLRLIYFSYDVKMKEKGDIPEGYSVSREKKERFSLILESASTNQTSMYLCASSSTGASNQPQHFGDGTRLSIL.

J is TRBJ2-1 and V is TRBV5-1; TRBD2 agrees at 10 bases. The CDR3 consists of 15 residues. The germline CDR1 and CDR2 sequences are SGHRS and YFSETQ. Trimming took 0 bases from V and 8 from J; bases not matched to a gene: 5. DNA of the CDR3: TGCGCCAGCAGCTTGGGCTCTAGCGGGAGCCATGAGCAGTTCTTC. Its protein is CASSLGSSGSHEQFF.

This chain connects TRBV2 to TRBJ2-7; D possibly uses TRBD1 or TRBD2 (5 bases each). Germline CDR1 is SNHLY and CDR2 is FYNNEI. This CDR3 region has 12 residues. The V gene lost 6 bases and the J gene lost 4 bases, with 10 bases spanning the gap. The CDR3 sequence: CASRAGAYEQYF. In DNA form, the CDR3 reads TGTGCCAGCAGAGCCGGGGCTTACGAGCAGTACTTC.

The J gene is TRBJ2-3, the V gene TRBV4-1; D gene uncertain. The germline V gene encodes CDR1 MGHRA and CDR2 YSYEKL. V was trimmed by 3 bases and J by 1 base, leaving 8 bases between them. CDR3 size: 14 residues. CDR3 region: CASSQPGGTDTQYF. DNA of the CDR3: TGCGCCAGCAGCCAGCCTGGGGGCACAGATACGCAGTATTTT.

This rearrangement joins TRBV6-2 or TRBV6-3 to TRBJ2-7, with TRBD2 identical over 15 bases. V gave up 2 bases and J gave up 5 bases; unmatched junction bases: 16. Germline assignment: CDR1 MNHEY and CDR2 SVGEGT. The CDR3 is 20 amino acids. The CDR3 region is CASSYVQGTSGRPAGNEQYF. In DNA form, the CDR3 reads TGTGCCAGCAGTTACGTACAGGGGACTAGCGGGAGGCCGGCGGGAAACGAGCAGTACTTC.

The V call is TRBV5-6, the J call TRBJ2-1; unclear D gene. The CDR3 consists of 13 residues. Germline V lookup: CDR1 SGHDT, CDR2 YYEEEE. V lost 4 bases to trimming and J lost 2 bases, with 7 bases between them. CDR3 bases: TGTGCCAGCAGCCGATGGACCTACAATGAGCAGTTCTTC. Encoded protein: CASSRWTYNEQFF.

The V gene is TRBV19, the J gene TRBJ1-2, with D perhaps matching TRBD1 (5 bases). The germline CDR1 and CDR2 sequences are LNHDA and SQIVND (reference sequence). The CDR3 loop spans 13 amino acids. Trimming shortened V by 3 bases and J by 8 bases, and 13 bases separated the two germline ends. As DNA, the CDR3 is TGTGCCAGTAGTATCCGAGCAGGGTTCGGCTACACCTTC. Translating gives CASSIRAGFGYTF.

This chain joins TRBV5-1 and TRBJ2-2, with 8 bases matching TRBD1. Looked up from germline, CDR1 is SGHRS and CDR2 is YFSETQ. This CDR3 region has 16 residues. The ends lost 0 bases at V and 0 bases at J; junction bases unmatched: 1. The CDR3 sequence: CASSLGQGTNTGELFF. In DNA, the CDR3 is TGCGCCAGCAGCTTGGGACAGGGGACGAACACCGGGGAGCTGTTTTTT.

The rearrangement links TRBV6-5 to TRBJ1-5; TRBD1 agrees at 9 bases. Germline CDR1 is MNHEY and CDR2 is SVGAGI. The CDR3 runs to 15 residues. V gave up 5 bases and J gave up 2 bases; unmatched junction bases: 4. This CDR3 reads CASSRTGEGNQPQHF. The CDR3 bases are TGTGCCAGCAGTCGGACAGGGGAAGGCAATCAGCCCCAGCATTTT.

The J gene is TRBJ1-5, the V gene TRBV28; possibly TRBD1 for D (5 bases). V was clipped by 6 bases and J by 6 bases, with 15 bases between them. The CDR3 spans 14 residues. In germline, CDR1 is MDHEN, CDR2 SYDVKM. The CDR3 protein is CASSSGIGRQPQHF. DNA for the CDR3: TGTGCCAGCAGCTCAGGGATAGGACGTCAGCCCCAGCATTTT.

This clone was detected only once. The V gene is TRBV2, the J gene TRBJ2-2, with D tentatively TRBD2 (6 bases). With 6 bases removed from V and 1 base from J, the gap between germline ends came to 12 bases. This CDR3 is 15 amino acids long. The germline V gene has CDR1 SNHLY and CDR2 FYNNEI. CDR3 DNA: TGTGCCAGCAGCGTGACTAGTGGGAACACCGGGGAGCTGTTTTTT. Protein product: CASSVTSGNTGELFF.

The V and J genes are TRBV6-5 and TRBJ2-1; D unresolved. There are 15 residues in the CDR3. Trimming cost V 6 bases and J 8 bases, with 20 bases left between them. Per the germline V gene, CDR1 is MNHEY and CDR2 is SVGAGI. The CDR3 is CASSPSATNRDEQFF. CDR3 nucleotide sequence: TGTGCCAGCAGCCCCTCGGCCACAAATCGAGATGAGCAGTTCTTC.

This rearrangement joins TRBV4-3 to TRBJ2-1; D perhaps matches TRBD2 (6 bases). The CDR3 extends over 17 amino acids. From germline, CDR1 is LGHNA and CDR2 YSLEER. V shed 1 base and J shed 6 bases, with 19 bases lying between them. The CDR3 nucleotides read TGCGCCAGCAGCCAAGGATTCGGACTAATCAACGGCAATGAGCAGTTCTTC. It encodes CASSQGFGLINGNEQFF.

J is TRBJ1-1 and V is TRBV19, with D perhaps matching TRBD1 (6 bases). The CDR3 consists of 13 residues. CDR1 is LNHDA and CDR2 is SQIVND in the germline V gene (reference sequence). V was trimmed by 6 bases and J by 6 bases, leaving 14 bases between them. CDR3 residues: CASSLTGLAEAFF. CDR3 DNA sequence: TGTGCCAGTAGCTTAACAGGGTTGGCTGAAGCTTTCTTT.

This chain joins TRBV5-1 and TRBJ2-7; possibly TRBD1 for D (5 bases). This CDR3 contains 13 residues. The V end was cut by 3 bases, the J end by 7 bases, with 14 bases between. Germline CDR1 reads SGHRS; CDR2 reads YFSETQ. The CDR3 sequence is CASSYYAKGEQYF. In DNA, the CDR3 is TGCGCCAGCAGCTATTACGCGAAGGGGGAGCAGTACTTC.

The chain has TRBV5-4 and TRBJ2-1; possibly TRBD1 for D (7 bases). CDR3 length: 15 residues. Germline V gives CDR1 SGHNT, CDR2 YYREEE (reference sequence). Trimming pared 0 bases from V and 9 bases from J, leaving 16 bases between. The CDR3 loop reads CASSLDFIQGGEQFF. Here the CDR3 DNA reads TGTGCCAGCAGCTTGGACTTCATCCAGGGGGGTGAGCAGTTCTTC.

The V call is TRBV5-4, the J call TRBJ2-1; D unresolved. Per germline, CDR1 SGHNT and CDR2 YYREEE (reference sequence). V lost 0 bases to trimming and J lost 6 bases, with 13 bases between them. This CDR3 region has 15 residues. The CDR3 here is CASSLGPAVPNEQFF. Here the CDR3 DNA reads TGTGCCAGCAGCTTGGGGCCAGCCGTCCCCAATGAGCAGTTCTTC. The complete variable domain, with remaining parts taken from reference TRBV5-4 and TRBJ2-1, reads ETGVTQSPTHLIKTRGQQVTLRCSSQSGHNTVSWYQQALGQGPQFIFQYYREEENGRGNFPPRFSGLQFPNYSSELNVNALELDDSALYLCASSLGPAVPNEQFFGPGTRLTVL.

The CDR3 is CSVYTGGAYNEQFF. The DNA for the CDR3 is TGCAGCGTTTATACAGGGGGCGCCTACAATGAGCAGTTCTTC. The chain carries TRBV29-1 and TRBJ2-1, with 9 bases that match TRBD1. CDR1 SQVTM and CDR2 ANQGSEA come from the germline V gene. This CDR3 is 14 amino acids long. J was trimmed by 2 bases and V by 5 bases; bases with no gene match: 4.

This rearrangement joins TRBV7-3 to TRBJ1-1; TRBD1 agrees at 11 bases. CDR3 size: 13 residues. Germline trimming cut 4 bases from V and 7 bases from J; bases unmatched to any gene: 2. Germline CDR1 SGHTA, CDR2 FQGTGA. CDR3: CASSSDRGREAFF. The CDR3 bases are TGTGCCAGCAGCTCGGACAGGGGGCGTGAAGCTTTCTTT.

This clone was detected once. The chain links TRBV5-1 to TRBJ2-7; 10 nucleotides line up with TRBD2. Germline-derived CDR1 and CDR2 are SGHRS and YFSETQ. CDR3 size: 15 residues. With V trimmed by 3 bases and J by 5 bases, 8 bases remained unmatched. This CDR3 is CASSSSGRLLHEQYF. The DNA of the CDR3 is TGCGCCAGCAGCTCTAGCGGGAGACTTCTCCACGAGCAGTACTTC.

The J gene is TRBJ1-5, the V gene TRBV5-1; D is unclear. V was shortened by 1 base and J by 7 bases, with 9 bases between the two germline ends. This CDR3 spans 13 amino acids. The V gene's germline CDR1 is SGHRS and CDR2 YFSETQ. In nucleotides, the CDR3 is TGCGCCAGCAGCTTGACCACGGGGCAGCCCCAGCATTTT. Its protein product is CASSLTTGQPQHF.

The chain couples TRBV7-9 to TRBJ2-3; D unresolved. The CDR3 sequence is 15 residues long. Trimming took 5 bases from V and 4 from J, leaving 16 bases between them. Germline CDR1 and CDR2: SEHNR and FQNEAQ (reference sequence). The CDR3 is CASSPLQARPDTQYF. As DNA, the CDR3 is TGTGCCAGCAGCCCCCTCCAGGCGAGGCCAGATACGCAGTATTTT.

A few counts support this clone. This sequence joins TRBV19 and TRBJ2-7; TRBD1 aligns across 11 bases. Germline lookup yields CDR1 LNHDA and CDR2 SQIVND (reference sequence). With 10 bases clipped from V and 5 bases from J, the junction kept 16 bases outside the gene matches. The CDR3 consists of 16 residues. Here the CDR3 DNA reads TGTGCCACCCGACGGACAGGGGGCGCATCCCAGGACGAGCAGTACTTC. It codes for CATRRTGGASQDEQYF.

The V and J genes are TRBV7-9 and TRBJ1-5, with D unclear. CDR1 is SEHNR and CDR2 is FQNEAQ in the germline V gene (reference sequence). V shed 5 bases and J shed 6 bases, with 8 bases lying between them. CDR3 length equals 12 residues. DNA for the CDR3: TGTGCCAGCAGCCAAGGTGGTCAGCCCCAGCATTTT. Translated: CASSQGGQPQHF.

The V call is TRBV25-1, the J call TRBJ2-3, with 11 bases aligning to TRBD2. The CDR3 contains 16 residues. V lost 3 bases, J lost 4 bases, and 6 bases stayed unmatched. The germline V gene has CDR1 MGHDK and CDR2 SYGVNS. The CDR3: CASSEVTSGKADTQYF. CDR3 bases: TGTGCCAGCAGTGAGGTGACTAGCGGGAAGGCAGATACGCAGTATTTT.

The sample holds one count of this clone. In DNA, the CDR3 is TGTGCCAGCAGCTGGAAGGGGAACACTGAAGCTTTCTTT. It translates to CASSWKGNTEAFF. This chain links TRBV7-8 with TRBJ1-1, with D hard to call. Trimming shortened V by 4 bases and J by 1 base, and 7 bases separated the two germline ends. Germline V CDR1 and CDR2: SGHVS, FQNEAQ. The CDR3 consists of 13 residues. Full variable domain (remainder filled in from reference TRBV7-8 and TRBJ1-1): GAGVSQSPRYKVAKRGQDVALRCDPISGHVSLFWYQQALGQGPEFLTYFQNEAQLDKSGLPSDRFFAERPEGSVSTLKIQRTQQEDSAVYLCASSWKGNTEAFFGQGTRLTVV.

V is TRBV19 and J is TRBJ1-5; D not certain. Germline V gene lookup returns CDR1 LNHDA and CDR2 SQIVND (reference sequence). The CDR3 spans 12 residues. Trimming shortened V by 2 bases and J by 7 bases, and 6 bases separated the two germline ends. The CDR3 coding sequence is TGTGCCAGTAGTATAATAGGACAGCCCCAGCATTTT. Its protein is CASSIIGQPQHF.

CDR3 region: CASSLGQRGLGTQYF. The DNA of the CDR3 is TGTGCCAGCAGCTTGGGACAGCGGGGCTTGGGAACGCAGTATTTT. The chain couples TRBV7-3 to TRBJ2-3; D may match TRBD1 or TRBD2 (7 bases each). V was clipped by 3 bases and J by 9 bases, with 19 bases between them. This CDR3 is built from 15 residues. CDR1 and CDR2 from the germline V gene are SGHTA and FQGTGA.

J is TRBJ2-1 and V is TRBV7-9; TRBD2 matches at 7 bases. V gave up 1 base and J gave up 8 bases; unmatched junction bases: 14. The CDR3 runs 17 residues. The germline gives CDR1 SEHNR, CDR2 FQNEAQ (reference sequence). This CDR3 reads CASSLGVAGVKGDEQFF. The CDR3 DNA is TGTGCCAGCAGCTTAGGAGTGGCGGGAGTTAAAGGGGATGAGCAGTTCTTC.

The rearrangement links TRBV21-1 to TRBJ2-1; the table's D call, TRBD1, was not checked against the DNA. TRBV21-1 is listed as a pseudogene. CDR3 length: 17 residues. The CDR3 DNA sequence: TGTGCCAGCAGCAAGGACAGGGGGTCGGGATCCTACAATGAGCAGTTCTTC. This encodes CASSKDRGSGSYNEQFF.